The rows below give T cell receptor beta chains drawn from one sample of a study of siplizumab effects on memory and regulatory T cells. Assay: immunoSEQ multiplex PCR; the TCRdb copy retains only in-frame clones and omits some. This sample has 85,000 to 120,000 clones, with approximately 90% found just once. The specimen was CD4+ T cells sorted from blood. The origin of the receptors is a human donor in good health. Each CDR3 is given with its conserved first and last residue. A D gene is named only where the DNA matches it firmly. Expanded clones are given a class, and other clones once, few, many or no size at all.

J	size	length	D	V	DNA	CDR3
TRBJ2-5	-	16	TRBD1	TRBV11-2	TGTGCCAGCAGCTTAGGTGACAGGGGATTTCAAGAGACCCAGTACTTC	CASSLGDRGFQETQYF
TRBJ2-1	-	14	-	TRBV7-2	TGTGCCAGCAGCTACCTGGCGGGCCCCAATGAGCAGTTCTTC	CASSYLAGPNEQFF
TRBJ1-5	-	20	-	TRBV28	TGTGCCAGCAGCGGGCCTATCAGGCAGATCACACGCAATAGCAATCAGCCCCAGCATTTT	CASSGPIRQITRNSNQPQHF
TRBJ2-7	once	13	-	TRBV30	TGTGCCTGGAGTCGCGGCGGCCGCTACGAGCAGTACTTC	CAWSRGGRYEQYF
TRBJ2-7	-	16	-	TRBV5-4	TGTGCCAGCAGCTTGGCGGCCCGGGGGCCTGGTTACGAGCAGTACTTC	CASSLAARGPGYEQYF
TRBJ1-4	-	15	TRBD1	TRBV28	TGTGCCAGCAGTCCCACCGGGACAGGGCATGAAAAACTGTTTTTT	CASSPTGTGHEKLFF
TRBJ2-3	-	12	-	TRBV30	TGTGCCTGGACCCGGAACACAGATACGCAGTATTTT	CAWTRNTDTQYF
TRBJ2-7	once	14	-	TRBV6-1	TGTGCCAGCAGAGCCGGGACGGTGACCTACGAGCAGTACTTC	CASRAGTVTYEQYF
TRBJ1-1	-	13	-	TRBV9	TGTGCCAGCAGCGTAGCTACGTACACTGAAGCTTTCTTT	CASSVATYTEAFF
TRBJ2-7	-	16	-	TRBV2	TGTGCCAGCACAACTCGAGGGCGGATTTCTAGTTTGGGGCAGTACTTC	CASTTRGRISSLGQYF
TRBJ2-1	-	17	TRBD2	TRBV18	TGTGCCAGCTCACCACCCAGCGGGAGGGCCGGGAGTAATGAGCAGTTCTTC	CASSPPSGRAGSNEQFF
TRBJ2-1	-	19	TRBD2	TRBV18	TGTGCCAGCTCACCACGAAAAAGCGGGAGTGGGGTCCTCTACAATGAGCAGTTCTTC	CASSPRKSGSGVLYNEQFF
TRBJ1-2	-	15	TRBD1	TRBV28	TGTGCCAGCAATCCAGGGGGCAGTCTTTTCTATGGCTACACCTTC	CASNPGGSLFYGYTF
TRBJ2-2	-	16	TRBD1	TRBV7-6	TGTGCCAGCAGCTCTCGACAGGGCGCGAACACCGGGGAGCTGTTTTTT	CASSSRQGANTGELFF
TRBJ2-6	-	15	-	TRBV19	TGTGCCAGTGCCAGAGGGGGGTCTGGGGCCAACGTCCTGACTTTC	CASARGGSGANVLTF
TRBJ1-5	once	13	-	TRBV18	TGTGCCAGCTCATCGGGGGGGAATCAGCCCCAGCATTTT	CASSSGGNQPQHF
TRBJ1-1	few	13	-	TRBV6-5	TGTGCCAGCAGTTACTCGAGGGGAGCTGAAGCTTTCTTT	CASSYSRGAEAFF
TRBJ1-4	-	14	TRBD1	TRBV30	TGTGCCTGGACCGAAACAGGGGTTAATGAAAAACTGTTTTTT	CAWTETGVNEKLFF
TRBJ2-7	-	14	TRBD2	TRBV5-1	TGCGCCAGCAGCTTGGGTACTAGCGGGTACGAGCAGTACTTC	CASSLGTSGYEQYF
TRBJ2-6	-	13	-	TRBV30	TGTGCCCTGGCCCTCTCTGGGGCCAACGTCCTGACTTTC	CALALSGANVLTF
TRBJ2-7	-	14	-	TRBV27	TGTGCCAGCAGTTTATCACAGCCCATTTACGAGCAGTACTTC	CASSLSQPIYEQYF
TRBJ1-5	-	13	TRBD1	TRBV19	TGTGCCAGCTCGGACAGGCTCCGATCGCCCCAGCATTTT	CASSDRLRSPQHF
TRBJ2-5	-	11	-	TRBV20-1	TGCAGTGCTCGGCCAAGTGAGACCCAGTACTTC	CSARPSETQYF
TRBJ2-5	-	12	TRBD1	TRBV30	TGTGCGTGGACAGGGGGAACAGAGACCCAGTACTTC	CAWTGGTETQYF
TRBJ2-7	-	14	-	TRBV5-1	TGCGCCAGCAGCTTTTCTGGTGGCTCCTACGAGCAGTACTTC	CASSFSGGSYEQYF
TRBJ2-2	-	16	-	TRBV27	TGTGCCAGCAGTTCCAGGGAGGGACAGAACACCGGGGAGCTGTTTTTT	CASSSREGQNTGELFF
TRBJ2-2	-	16	-	TRBV9	TGTGCCAGCAGCGTAGTTGGGGGAGGCGATACCGGGGAGCTGTTTTTT	CASSVVGGGDTGELFF
TRBJ2-2	-	18	-	TRBV5-5	TGTGCCAGCAGCTTGGAAAGGGGGGACGCCACGAACACCGGGGAGCTGTTTTTT	CASSLERGDATNTGELFF
TRBJ2-7	once	16	-	TRBV10-2	TGCGCCAGCAGTGAGTCGAGGGGTAGTCTGGGGTACGAGCAGTACTTC	CASSESRGSLGYEQYF
TRBJ2-2	-	15	-	TRBV5-1	TGCGCCAGCAGCTTGGCTTCGGCGAACACCGGGGAGCTGTTTTTT	CASSLASANTGELFF
TRBJ1-3	-	14	-	TRBV19	TGTGCCAGCCACGGCCCCCTGTCCGGAAACACCATATATTTT	CASHGPLSGNTIYF
TRBJ2-7	-	15	TRBD1	TRBV28	TGTGCCAGCAGTTTAAGACAGGGGTCCTCCTACGAGCAGTACTTC	CASSLRQGSSYEQYF
TRBJ2-7	once	14	-	TRBV5-8	TGTGCCAGCAGCTTGATGGGGGCAGGCTACGAGCAGTACTTC	CASSLMGAGYEQYF
TRBJ2-4	-	16	-	TRBV25-1	TGTGCCAGCAGTCCGGGGACAAGACTAGCCAAAAACATTCAGTACTTC	CASSPGTRLAKNIQYF
TRBJ2-1	-	18	TRBD1	TRBV5-4	TGTGCCAGCAGCTTGTTGGCCCCGGGACAGGGGGCCTACAATGAGCAGTTCTTC	CASSLLAPGQGAYNEQFF
TRBJ1-1	-	11	-	TRBV19	TGTGCCAGTAGTAGGGGTCATGAAGCTTTCTTT	CASSRGHEAFF
TRBJ2-5	-	13	TRBD2	TRBV30	TGTGCCTGGAGCGGGAGGGCCGGGGAGACCCAGTACTTC	CAWSGRAGETQYF
TRBJ2-5	-	14	-	TRBV9	TGTGCCAGCAGCGTAGGGCAGGGGGGAGAGACCCAGTACTTC	CASSVGQGGETQYF
TRBJ1-2	-	15	-	TRBV15	TGTGCCACCAGCAGACCAAACAGGGCTCAGAATGGCTACACCTTC	CATSRPNRAQNGYTF
TRBJ2-6	-	17	-	TRBV19	TGTGCCAGTAGTACGGCGGGGCCGTCCTCTGGGGCCAACGTCCTGACTTTC	CASSTAGPSSGANVLTF